These T cell receptor beta chains were read from a single sample in a study of T-cell reconstitution after alpha-beta-depleted transplantation in children. TCRdb re-called the PCR reads through MiXCR, storing one row per CDR3 protein. The table shows fewer than 250,000 distinct CDR3 sequences, with around 7.8% occurring only once. The sample in question was PBMCs, mostly from graft donor cells, obtained 180 days after TCRalphabeta/CD19-depleted stem cell transplant. Every receptor here comes from a male patient younger than 18 who had a stem cell transplant for acute lymphoblastic leukemia, so the T cells may come from the graft donor. Each CDR3 is given with its conserved first and last residue. A D gene is named only where the DNA matches it firmly. Some rows have no size entry. The others give once, few or many, or a class for an expanded clone.

D,V,size,J,CDR3,DNA
.,TRBV6-4,few,TRBJ1-4,CASSDRPAPNEKLFF,TGTGCCAGCAGTGATCGACCGGCCCCTAATGAAAAACTGTTTTTT
.,TRBV4-3,.,TRBJ1-3,CASSLQGGGNTIYF,TGCGCCAGCAGCCTCCAGGGAGGGGGAAACACCATATATTTT
.,TRBV10-3,many,TRBJ2-5,CAIRDSQETQYF,TGTGCCATCAGGGACAGCCAAGAGACCCAGTACTTC
.,TRBV28,many,TRBJ1-2,CASTTQKVYGYTF,TGTGCCAGCACGACACAAAAGGTCTATGGCTACACCTTC
.,TRBV18,many,TRBJ2-7,CASSRGGQGSSPYEQYF,TGTGCCAGCTCACGGGGAGGTCAGGGGTCCTCCCCCTACGAGCAGTACTTC
TRBD2,TRBV20-1,many,TRBJ2-7,CSSGRGYEQYF,TGCAGTTCTGGGAGGGGCTACGAGCAGTACTTC
.,TRBV4-1,many,TRBJ2-2,CASSQDQERSGAGELFF,TGCGCCAGCAGCCAAGATCAGGAGAGGTCGGGGGCCGGGGAGCTGTTTTTT
.,TRBV27,many,TRBJ1-5,CASGTYDQPQHF,TGTGCCAGCGGGACATATGATCAGCCCCAGCATTTT
.,TRBV18,.,TRBJ2-7,CASSRSLGRGYEQYF,TGTGCCAGCTCACGATCCTTGGGACGAGGCTACGAGCAGTACTTC
.,TRBV15,many,TRBJ1-3,CATRNPHSGNTIYF,TGTGCCACCAGAAACCCTCACTCTGGAAACACCATATATTTT
TRBD1,TRBV24-1,many,TRBJ2-1,CATSQQGASSYNEQFF,TGTGCCACCAGCCAACAGGGGGCTAGCTCCTACAATGAGCAGTTCTTC
TRBD1,TRBV12-3/TRBV12-4,many,TRBJ2-2,CASSPQAGTGVTGELFF,TGTGCCAGCAGTCCCCAGGCCGGGACAGGGGTTACCGGGGAGCTGTTTTTT
TRBD2,TRBV12-3/TRBV12-4,many,TRBJ2-3,CASSAPGTSGFSTDTQYF,TGTGCCAGCAGTGCCCCCGGGACTAGCGGCTTTAGCACAGATACGCAGTATTTT
.,TRBV20-1,many,TRBJ2-5,CSAGQGGQETQYF,TGCAGTGCTGGACAAGGAGGGCAAGAGACCCAGTACTTC
TRBD1,TRBV5-1,many,TRBJ2-7,CASRFLGTGAGTYEQYF,TGCGCCAGCAGATTTTTGGGGACAGGGGCAGGAACCTACGAGCAGTACTTC
.,TRBV2,many,TRBJ2-7,CASRKHGLEGASYEQYF,TGTGCCAGCAGGAAGCACGGGTTGGAGGGAGCCTCCTACGAGCAGTACTTC
TRBD2,TRBV10-2,few,TRBJ2-3,CASRSAGGAPDTQYF,TGCGCCAGCAGATCCGCGGGGGGGGCTCCAGATACGCAGTATTTT